The T cell receptor beta chain described here comes from a study of blood T cells in healthy people across ages. Study-wide points: Correlation between TCR beta diversity and naive T cell percentage was strong. Long-lived donors had more naive CD4+ cells and higher diversity than aged donors.

The trim removed 6 bases at V and 1 base at J, leaving 6 bases unmatched. CDR3 length equals 15 residues. CDR1 LGHDT and CDR2 YNNKEL come from the germline V gene (reference sequence). This clonotype was seen a few times. Its antigen remains unknown. Sample-barcoded 5' priming and a J-beta primer mix drove a second PCR of roughly 6 to 12 cycles. Every cDNA molecule carried a tag from a template-switch adaptor bearing 12 random nucleotides. MiXCR, applied by TCRdb to the 5' RACE reads, yields one record per CDR3 protein. The sample lists about 670,000 distinct CDR3 sequences, about 51% occurring once. Specimen: blood. The gene calls are TRBV3-1 and TRBJ2-5, with 9 bases aligning to TRBD2. This receptor was taken from a woman of 80 years or more in good health. The CDR3 DNA reads TGTGCCAGCAGACCTCTAGCGGGGACCCAAGAGACCCAGTACTTC. Translated: CASRPLAGTQETQYF.